This T cell receptor (beta chain) was identified in a study of control samples from healthy donors and cancer patients. Losses at the gene ends were 4 bases for V and 7 bases for J; bases not matched to a gene: 13. The CDR3 is 18 amino acids. CDR1 and CDR2 from the germline V gene are MNHEY and SVGEGT. Generated by immunoSEQ multiplex PCR, the TCRdb table keeps only in-frame clones and is missing some. The table has some 140,000 clones, about 93% seen once. This TCR was sampled from a man in his 60s with colorectal cancer. The source material was PBMCs. The chain employs TRBV6-2 or TRBV6-3 and TRBJ2-2; 12 bases fit TRBD1. The DNA of the CDR3 is TGTGCCAGCAGTTCACCTGGGACAGGGGGCGTTTATGACGGGGAGCTGTTTTTT. Protein product: CASSSPGTGGVYDGELFF.